The clone carrying this TCR beta chain came up a few times. CDR1 and CDR2 (germline): SGHDT, YYEEEE. V was clipped by 2 bases and J by 7 bases, with 19 bases between them. The CDR3 loop spans 17 amino acids. These data belong to a study of shared T cell receptors in the human thymus. Repertoires were generated with immunoSEQ multiplex PCR, while TCRdb's copy carries only in-frame clones and drops some. Of about 730,000 clones listed, 80% to 90% are singletons. This same sample was also taken into another study, of human thymus T cells. That investigation notes: From resections taken during corrective heart surgery, the thymus tissue was obtained. Related research described strongly overlapping thymic repertoires in unrelated people.

This receptor was taken from a girl under three years old with a congenital heart defect. Sequenced material: thymocytes. The gene calls are TRBV5-6 and TRBJ1-6; D not certain. CDR3 sequence (DNA): TGTGCCAGCAGCTTTATTGTGGAACCCAGGCGAAATTCACCCCTCCACTTT. It specifies CASSFIVEPRRNSPLHF.